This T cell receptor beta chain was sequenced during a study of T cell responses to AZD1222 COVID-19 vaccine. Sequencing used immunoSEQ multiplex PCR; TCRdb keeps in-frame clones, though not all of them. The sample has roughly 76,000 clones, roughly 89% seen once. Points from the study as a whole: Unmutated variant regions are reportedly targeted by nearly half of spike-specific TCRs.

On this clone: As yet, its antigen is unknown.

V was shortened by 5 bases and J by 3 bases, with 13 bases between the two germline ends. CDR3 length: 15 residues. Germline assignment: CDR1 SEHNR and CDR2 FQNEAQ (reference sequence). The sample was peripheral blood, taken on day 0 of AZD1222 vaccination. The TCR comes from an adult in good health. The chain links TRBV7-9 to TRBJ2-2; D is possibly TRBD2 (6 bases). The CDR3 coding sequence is TGTGCCAGCAGCGTCGGATGGGGGGACACCGGGGAGCTGTTTTTT. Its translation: CASSVGWGDTGELFF.